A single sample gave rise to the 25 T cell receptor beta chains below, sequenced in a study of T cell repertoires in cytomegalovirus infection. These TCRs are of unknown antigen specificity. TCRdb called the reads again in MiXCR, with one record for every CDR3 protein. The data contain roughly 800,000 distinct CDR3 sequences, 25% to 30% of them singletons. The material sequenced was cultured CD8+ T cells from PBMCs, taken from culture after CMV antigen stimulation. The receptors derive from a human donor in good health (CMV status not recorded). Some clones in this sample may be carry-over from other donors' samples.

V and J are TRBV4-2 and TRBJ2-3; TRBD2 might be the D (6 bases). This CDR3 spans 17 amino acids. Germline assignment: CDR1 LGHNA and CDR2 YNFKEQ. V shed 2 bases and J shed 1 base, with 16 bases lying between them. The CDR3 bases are TGTGCCAGCAGCCAACGCACAGTGGGGGGTGGCACAGATACGCAGTATTTT. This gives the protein CASSQRTVGGGTDTQYF.

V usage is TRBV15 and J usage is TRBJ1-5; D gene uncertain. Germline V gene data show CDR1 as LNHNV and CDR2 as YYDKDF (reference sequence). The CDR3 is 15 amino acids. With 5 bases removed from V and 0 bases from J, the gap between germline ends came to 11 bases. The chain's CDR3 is CATSAGWDSNQPQHF. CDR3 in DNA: TGTGCCACCAGCGCAGGATGGGATAGCAATCAGCCCCAGCATTTT. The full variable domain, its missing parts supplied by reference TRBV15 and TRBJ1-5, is DAMVIQNPRYQVTQFGKPVTLSCSQTLNHNVMYWYQQKSSQAPKLLFHYYDKDFNNEADTPDNFQSRRPNTSFCFLDIRSPGLGDTAMYLCATSAGWDSNQPQHFGDGTRLSIL.

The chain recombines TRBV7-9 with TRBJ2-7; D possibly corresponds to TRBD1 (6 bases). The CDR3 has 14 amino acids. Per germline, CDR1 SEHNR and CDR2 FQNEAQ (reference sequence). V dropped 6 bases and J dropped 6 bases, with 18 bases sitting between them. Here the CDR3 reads CASSSPGQRLEQYV. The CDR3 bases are TGTGCCAGCAGTTCTCCGGGACAAAGGCTCGAGCAGTACGTC.

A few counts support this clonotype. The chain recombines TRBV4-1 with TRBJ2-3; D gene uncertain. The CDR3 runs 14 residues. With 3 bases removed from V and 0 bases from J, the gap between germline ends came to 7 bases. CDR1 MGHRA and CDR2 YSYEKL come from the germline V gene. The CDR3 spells CASSQAKSTDTQYF. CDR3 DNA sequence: TGCGCCAGCAGCCAGGCGAAGAGCACAGATACGCAGTATTTT.

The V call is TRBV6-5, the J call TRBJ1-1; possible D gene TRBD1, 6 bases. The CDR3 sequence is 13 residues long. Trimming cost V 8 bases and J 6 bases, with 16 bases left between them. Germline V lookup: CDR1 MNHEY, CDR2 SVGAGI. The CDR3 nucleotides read TGTGCCAGCGGGACGACAGGACACCCTGAAGCTTTCTTT. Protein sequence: CASGTTGHPEAFF.

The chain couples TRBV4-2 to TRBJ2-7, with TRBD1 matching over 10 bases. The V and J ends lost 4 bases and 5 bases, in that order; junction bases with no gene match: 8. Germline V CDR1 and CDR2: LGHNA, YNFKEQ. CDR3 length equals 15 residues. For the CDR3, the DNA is TGTGCCAGCAGCCGAAAGGGACAGGGGCCGAACGAGCAGTACTTC. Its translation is CASSRKGQGPNEQYF.

CDR3 amino acids: CASSLRQGRVAYYGYTF. CDR3 DNA: TGTGCCAGCAGTCTACGACAGGGACGGGTAGCCTACTATGGCTACACCTTC. The chain carries TRBV28 and TRBJ1-2; 7 nucleotides line up with TRBD1. V lost 5 bases and J lost 3; bases outside the gene matches: 15. Germline CDR1 is MDHEN and CDR2 is SYDVKM. The CDR3 is 17 amino acids.

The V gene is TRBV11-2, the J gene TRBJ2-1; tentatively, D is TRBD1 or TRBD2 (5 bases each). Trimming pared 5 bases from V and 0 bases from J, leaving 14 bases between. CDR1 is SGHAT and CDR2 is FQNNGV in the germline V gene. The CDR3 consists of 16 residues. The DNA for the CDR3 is TGTGCCAGCAGCACATCCGGGGCCAGCTCCTACAATGAGCAGTTCTTC. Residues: CASSTSGASSYNEQFF.

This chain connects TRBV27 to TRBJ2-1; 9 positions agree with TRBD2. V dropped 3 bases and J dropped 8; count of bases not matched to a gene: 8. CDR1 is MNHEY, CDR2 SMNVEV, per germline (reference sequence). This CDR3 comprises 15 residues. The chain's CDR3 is CASSFGLAGVDEQFF. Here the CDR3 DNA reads TGTGCCAGCAGTTTTGGGTTAGCGGGGGTTGATGAGCAGTTCTTC.

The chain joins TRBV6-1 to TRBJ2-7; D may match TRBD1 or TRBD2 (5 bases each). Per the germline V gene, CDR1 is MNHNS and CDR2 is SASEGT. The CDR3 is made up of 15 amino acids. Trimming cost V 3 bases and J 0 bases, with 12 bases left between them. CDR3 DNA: TGTGCCAGCAGTGAGATGGGGGTCTCCTCCTACGAGCAGTACTTC. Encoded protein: CASSEMGVSSYEQYF.

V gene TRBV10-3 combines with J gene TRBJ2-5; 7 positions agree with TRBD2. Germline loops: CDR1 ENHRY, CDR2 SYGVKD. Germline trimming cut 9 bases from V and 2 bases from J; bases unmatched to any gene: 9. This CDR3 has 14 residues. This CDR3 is CAIEDPGGQETQYF. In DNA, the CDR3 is TGTGCCATAGAAGACCCGGGAGGTCAAGAGACCCAGTACTTC.

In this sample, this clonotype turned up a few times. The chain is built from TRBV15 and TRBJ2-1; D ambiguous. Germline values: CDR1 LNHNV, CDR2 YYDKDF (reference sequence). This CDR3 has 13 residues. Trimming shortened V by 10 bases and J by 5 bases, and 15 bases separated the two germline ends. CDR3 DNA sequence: TGTGCCATCTTAGAAGAAGAGAACAATGAGCAGTTCTTC. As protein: CAILEEENNEQFF.

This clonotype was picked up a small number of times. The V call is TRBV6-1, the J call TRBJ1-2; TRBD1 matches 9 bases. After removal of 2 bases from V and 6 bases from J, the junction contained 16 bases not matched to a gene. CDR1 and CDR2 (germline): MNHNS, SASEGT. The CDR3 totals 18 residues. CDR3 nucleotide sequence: TGTGCCAGCAGTGAACCGGACATCACGACAGGGGGTTTAGATGGCTACACCTTC. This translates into CASSEPDITTGGLDGYTF.

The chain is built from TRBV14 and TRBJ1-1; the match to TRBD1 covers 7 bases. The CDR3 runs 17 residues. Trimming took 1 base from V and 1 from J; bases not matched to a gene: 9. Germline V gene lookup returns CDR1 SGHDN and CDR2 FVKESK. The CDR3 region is CASSQGWGQRRNTEAFF. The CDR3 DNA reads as TGTGCCAGCAGCCAAGGTTGGGGACAGAGACGGAACACTGAAGCTTTCTTT.

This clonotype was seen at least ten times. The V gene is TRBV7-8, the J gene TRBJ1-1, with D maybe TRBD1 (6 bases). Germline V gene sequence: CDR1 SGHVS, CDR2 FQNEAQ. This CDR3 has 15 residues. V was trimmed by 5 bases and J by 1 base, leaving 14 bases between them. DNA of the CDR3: TGTGCCAGCAGCCTTTCTGGGGGCGGGAACACTGAAGCTTTCTTT. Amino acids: CASSLSGGGNTEAFF. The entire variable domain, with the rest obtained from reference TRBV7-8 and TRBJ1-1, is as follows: GAGVSQSPRYKVAKRGQDVALRCDPISGHVSLFWYQQALGQGPEFLTYFQNEAQLDKSGLPSDRFFAERPEGSVSTLKIQRTQQEDSAVYLCASSLSGGGNTEAFFGQGTRLTVV.

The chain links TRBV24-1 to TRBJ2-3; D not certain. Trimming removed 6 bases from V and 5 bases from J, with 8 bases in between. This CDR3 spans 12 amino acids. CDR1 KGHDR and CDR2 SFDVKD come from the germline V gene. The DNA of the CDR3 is TGTGCCACCAGTCTCCTAGGAGATACGCAGTATTTT. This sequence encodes CATSLLGDTQYF.

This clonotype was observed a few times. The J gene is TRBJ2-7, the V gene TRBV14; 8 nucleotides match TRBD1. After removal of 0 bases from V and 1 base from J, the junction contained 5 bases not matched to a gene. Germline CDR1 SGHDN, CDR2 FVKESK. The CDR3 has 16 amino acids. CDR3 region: CASSQDRDRRSYEQYF. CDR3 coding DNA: TGTGCCAGCAGCCAAGACCGGGACAGGAGATCCTACGAGCAGTACTTC.

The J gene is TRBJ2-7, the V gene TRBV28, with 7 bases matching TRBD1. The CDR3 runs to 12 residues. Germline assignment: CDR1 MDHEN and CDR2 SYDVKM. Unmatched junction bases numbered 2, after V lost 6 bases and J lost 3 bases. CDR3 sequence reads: CASRRQGYEQYV. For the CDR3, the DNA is TGTGCCAGCAGGAGACAGGGCTACGAGCAGTACGTC.

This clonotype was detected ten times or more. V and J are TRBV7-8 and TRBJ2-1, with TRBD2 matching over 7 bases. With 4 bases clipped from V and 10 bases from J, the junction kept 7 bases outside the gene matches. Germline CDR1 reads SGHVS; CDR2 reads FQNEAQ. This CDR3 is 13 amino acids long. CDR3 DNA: TGTGCCAGCAGCTCCGGACTAGTTGGCGAGCAGTTCTTC. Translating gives CASSSGLVGEQFF.

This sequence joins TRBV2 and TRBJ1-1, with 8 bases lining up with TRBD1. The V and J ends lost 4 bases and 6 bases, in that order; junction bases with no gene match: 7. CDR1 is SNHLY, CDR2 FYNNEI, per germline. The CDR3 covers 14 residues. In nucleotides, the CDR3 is TGTGCCAGCAGTGGGACAGGGAGGGCCTCTGAAGCTTTCTTT. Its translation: CASSGTGRASEAFF. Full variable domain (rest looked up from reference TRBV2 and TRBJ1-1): EPEVTQTPSHQVTQMGQEVILRCVPISNHLYFYWYRQILGQKVEFLVSFYNNEISEKSEIFDDQFSVERPDGSNFTLKIRSTKLEDSAMYFCASSGTGRASEAFFGQGTRLTVV.

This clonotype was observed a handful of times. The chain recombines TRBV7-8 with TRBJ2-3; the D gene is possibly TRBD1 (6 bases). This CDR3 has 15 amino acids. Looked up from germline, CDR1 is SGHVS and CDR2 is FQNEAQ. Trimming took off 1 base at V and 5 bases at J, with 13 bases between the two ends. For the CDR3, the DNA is TGTGCCAGCAGCTTAGTCTCGGACAGACAAGATACGCAGTATTTT. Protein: CASSLVSDRQDTQYF.

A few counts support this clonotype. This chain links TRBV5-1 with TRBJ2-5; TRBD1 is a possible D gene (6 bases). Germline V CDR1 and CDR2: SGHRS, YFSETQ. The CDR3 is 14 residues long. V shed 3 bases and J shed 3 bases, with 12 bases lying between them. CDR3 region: CASSSAQGKETQYF. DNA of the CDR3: TGCGCCAGCAGCTCAGCCCAGGGGAAAGAGACCCAGTACTTC.

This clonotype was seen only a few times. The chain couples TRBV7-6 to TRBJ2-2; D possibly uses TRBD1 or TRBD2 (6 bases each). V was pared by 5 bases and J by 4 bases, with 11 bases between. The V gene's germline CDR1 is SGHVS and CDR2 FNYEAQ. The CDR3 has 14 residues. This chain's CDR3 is CASSEGGSTGELFF. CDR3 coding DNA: TGTGCCAGCAGCGAGGGGGGTTCCACCGGGGAGCTGTTTTTT.

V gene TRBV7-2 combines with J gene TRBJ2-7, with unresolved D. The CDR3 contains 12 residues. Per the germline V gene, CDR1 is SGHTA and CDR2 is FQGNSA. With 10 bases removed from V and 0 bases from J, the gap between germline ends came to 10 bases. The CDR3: CANLLDSYEQYF. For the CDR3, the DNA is TGTGCCAACCTACTGGACTCCTACGAGCAGTACTTC.

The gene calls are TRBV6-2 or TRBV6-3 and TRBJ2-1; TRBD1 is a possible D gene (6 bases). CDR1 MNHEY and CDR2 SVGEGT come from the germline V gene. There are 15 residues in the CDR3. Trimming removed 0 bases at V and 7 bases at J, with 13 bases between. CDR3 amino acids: CASSYSGTGINEQFF. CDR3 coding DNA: TGTGCCAGCAGTTACTCGGGAACAGGGATAAATGAGCAGTTCTTC.